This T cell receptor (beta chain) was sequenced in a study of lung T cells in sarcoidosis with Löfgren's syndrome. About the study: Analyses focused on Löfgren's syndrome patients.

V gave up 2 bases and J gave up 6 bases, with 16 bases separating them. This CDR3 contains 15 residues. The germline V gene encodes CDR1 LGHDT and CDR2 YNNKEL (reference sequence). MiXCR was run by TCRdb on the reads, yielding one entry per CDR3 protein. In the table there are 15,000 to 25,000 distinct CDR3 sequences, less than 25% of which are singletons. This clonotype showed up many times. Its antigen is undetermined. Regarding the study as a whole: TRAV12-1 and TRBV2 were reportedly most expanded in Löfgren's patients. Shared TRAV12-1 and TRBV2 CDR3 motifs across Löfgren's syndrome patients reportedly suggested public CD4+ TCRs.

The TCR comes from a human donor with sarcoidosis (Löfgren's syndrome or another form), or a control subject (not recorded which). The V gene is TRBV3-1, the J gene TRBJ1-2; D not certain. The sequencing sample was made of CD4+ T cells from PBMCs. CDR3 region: CASSQQWRDPNGYTF. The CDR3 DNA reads TGTGCCAGCAGCCAACAATGGAGGGATCCGAATGGCTACACCTTC.